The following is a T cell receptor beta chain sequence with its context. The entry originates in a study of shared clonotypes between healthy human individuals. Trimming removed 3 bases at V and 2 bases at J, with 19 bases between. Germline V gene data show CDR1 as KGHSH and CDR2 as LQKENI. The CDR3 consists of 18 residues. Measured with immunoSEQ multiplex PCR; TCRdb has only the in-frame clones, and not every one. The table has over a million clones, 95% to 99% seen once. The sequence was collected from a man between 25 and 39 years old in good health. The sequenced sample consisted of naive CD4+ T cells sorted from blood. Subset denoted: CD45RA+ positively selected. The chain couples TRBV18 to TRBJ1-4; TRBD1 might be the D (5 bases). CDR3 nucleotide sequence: TGTGCCAGCTCACCGGTCGGGACGGCGGGGGGGACTAATGAAAAACTGTTTTTT. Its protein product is CASSPVGTAGGTNEKLFF.